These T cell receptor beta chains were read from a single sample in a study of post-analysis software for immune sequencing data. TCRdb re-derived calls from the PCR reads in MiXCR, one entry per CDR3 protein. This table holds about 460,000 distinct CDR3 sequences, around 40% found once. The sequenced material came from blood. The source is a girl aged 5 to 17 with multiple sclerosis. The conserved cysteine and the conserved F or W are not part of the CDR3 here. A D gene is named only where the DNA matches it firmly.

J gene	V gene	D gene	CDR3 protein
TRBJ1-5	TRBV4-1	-	ASSQLGGESREQPQH
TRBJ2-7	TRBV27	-	ASSSGIGYEQY
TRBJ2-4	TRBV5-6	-	ASSLIGVRIPDIQY
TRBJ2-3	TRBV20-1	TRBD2	SASGDYRNTDTQY
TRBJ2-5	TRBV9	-	ASSVGTEETQY
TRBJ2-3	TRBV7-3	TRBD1	ASSFRDRGADTQY
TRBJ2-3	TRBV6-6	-	ASTMSKGLTQY
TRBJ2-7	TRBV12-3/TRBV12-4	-	ASTPGRLNYYEQY
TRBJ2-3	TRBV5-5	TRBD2	ASSLGFAGVADTQY
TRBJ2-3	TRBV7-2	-	ASSLPGEGTDTQY